These 30 T cell receptor beta chains originate from one sample sequenced in a study of CD8+CD57+ T cells in acquired aplastic anemia. Sequenced patients had shown CD8+CD57+ cell expansion by flow cytometry. Genomic DNA, the template, was used for profiling of the TCR beta VDJ and CDR3. TCRdb re-derived calls from the reads in MiXCR, one entry per CDR3 protein. Of roughly 160,000 distinct CDR3 sequences listed, 45% to 55% are singletons. Material for sequencing was sorted CD4+, CD8+, or CD8+CD57+ T cells (not recorded which) from PBMCs. Receptors originate from a human donor with aplastic anemia.

This clonotype was observed a handful of times. V usage is TRBV20-1 and J usage is TRBJ2-7; 7 bases match TRBD1. The V gene's germline CDR1 is DFQATT and CDR2 SNEGSKA (reference sequence). This CDR3 contains 13 residues. After removal of 3 bases from V and 3 bases from J, the junction contained 5 bases not matched to a gene. The CDR3: CSARRGQGYEQYF. CDR3 coding DNA: TGCAGTGCTAGGAGGGGGCAGGGCTACGAGCAGTACTTC.

The chain is built from TRBV6-5 and TRBJ2-7; D remains ambiguous. CDR3 length equals 15 residues. Germline V CDR1 and CDR2: MNHEY, SVGAGI. Trimming took off 3 bases at V and 4 bases at J, with 16 bases between the two ends. Here the CDR3 reads CASSYSVPLLYEQYF. In DNA form, the CDR3 reads TGTGCCAGCAGTTATTCTGTCCCGCTACTTTACGAGCAGTACTTC.

The chain recombines TRBV7-2 with TRBJ1-2; D is unclear. Trimming removed 0 bases from V and 8 bases from J, with 4 bases in between. There are 11 residues in the CDR3. CDR1 is SGHTA, CDR2 FQGNSA, per germline. The CDR3 nucleotides are TGTGCCAGCAGCTTAGCTCCCGGCTACACCTTC. Translated: CASSLAPGYTF.

CDR3 sequence reads: CSFVAGRNNEQFF. The CDR3 DNA reads TGCAGTTTCGTAGCGGGACGGAACAATGAGCAGTTCTTC. V and J are TRBV20-1 and TRBJ2-1; 8 positions agree with TRBD2. V lost 8 bases, J lost 5 bases, and 8 bases stayed unmatched. The CDR3 loop spans 13 amino acids. The germline gives CDR1 DFQATT, CDR2 SNEGSKA (reference sequence).

This clonotype has a count of ten or more. This rearrangement joins TRBV3-1 to TRBJ1-2; a weak D match, TRBD1 (6 bases). Germline loops: CDR1 LGHDT, CDR2 YNNKEL (reference sequence). Trimming took off 6 bases at V and 8 bases at J, with 10 bases between the two ends. The CDR3 totals 11 residues. CDR3 protein: CASSAGEGYTF. The CDR3 bases are TGTGCCAGCAGTGCAGGGGAGGGCTACACCTTC.

This clonotype came up many times. The gene calls are TRBV6-1 and TRBJ1-5; 7 nucleotides line up with TRBD1. After removal of 5 bases from V and 7 bases from J, the junction contained 8 bases not matched to a gene. This CDR3 has 14 amino acids. Germline values: CDR1 MNHNS, CDR2 SASEGT. The CDR3 coding sequence is TGTGCCAGCAGTAGCCTACCAGGGGGACAGCCCCAGCATTTT. It is translated as CASSSLPGGQPQHF.

CDR3 in DNA: TGTGCCACCAGCAGGGATACTTCTATTGGGGACGAGCAGTACTTC. Translating it yields CATSRDTSIGDEQYF. The V gene is TRBV15, the J gene TRBJ2-7; D gene uncertain. The germline CDR1 and CDR2 sequences are LNHNV and YYDKDF (reference sequence). The CDR3 contains 15 residues. Trimming took 3 bases from V and 5 from J, leaving 17 bases between them.

This clonotype was counted ten times or more. The V gene is TRBV20-1, the J gene TRBJ1-2; no clear D gene. CDR3 size: 10 residues. Per germline, CDR1 DFQATT and CDR2 SNEGSKA (reference sequence). V gave up 3 bases and J gave up 8 bases, with 7 bases separating them. The CDR3 protein is CSASLAGYTF. CDR3 nucleotides: TGCAGTGCTAGCCTCGCGGGCTACACCTTC.

CDR3 nucleotide sequence: TGTGCCAGCAGCTTAACGGTCGGAGCGGGAGGAGAGACCCAGTACTTC. This translates into CASSLTVGAGGETQYF. The chain uses TRBV7-8 and TRBJ2-5, with TRBD2 identical over 9 bases. V lost 2 bases, J lost 4 bases, and 8 bases stayed unmatched. The CDR3 loop spans 16 amino acids. In germline, CDR1 is SGHVS, CDR2 FQNEAQ. Filled out from reference TRBV7-8 and TRBJ2-5, the complete variable domain reads GAGVSQSPRYKVAKRGQDVALRCDPISGHVSLFWYQQALGQGPEFLTYFQNEAQLDKSGLPSDRFFAERPEGSVSTLKIQRTQQEDSAVYLCASSLTVGAGGETQYFGPGTRLLVL.

Many counts were recorded for this clonotype. V gene TRBV9 combines with J gene TRBJ2-7; 8 bases are a match to TRBD1. This CDR3 is built from 15 residues. V lost 3 bases, J lost 2 bases, and 7 bases stayed unmatched. Germline CDR1 reads SGDLS; CDR2 reads YYNGEE. CDR3 sequence reads: CASSALTGAAYEQYF. The DNA for the CDR3 is TGTGCCAGCAGCGCGCTGACAGGGGCGGCCTACGAGCAGTACTTC. Combining the CDR3 with reference TRBV9 and TRBJ2-7 gives the whole variable domain DSGVTQTPKHLITATGQRVTLRCSPRSGDLSVYWYQQSLDQGLQFLIQYYNGEERAKGNILERFSAQQFPDLHSELNLSSLELGDSALYFCASSALTGAAYEQYFGPGTRLTVT.

CDR3: CATKRGAYEQYF. DNA for the CDR3: TGTGCCACCAAGAGGGGGGCCTACGAGCAGTACTTC. This chain connects TRBV2 to TRBJ2-7; TRBD1 or TRBD2 may be the D gene (6 bases each). CDR3 length: 12 residues. Germline V gives CDR1 SNHLY, CDR2 FYNNEI. V was trimmed by 10 bases and J by 2 bases, leaving 12 bases between them.

This clonotype is medium-sized (0.01 to 0.1%) within its sample. This chain links TRBV2 with TRBJ1-6; D uncertain. Germline lookup yields CDR1 SNHLY and CDR2 FYNNEI. The CDR3 runs 13 residues. V was cut by 6 bases and J by 6 bases, with 9 bases left in between. CDR3 amino acids: CASRGNFNSPLHF. CDR3 bases: TGTGCCAGCAGGGGGAACTTTAATTCACCCCTCCACTTT.

This clonotype has ten or more counts. The V and J genes are TRBV6-1 and TRBJ1-1; 9 bases fit TRBD1. Germline V CDR1 and CDR2: MNHNS, SASEGT. Trimming took 5 bases from V and 8 from J; bases not matched to a gene: 9. The CDR3 has 14 residues. CDR3 in DNA: TGTGCCAGCAGTCCCGGGACAGGGAACCAGGAAGCTTTCTTT. Its protein is CASSPGTGNQEAFF.

This chain links TRBV5-5 with TRBJ2-5; D call uncertain. CDR3 length equals 13 residues. The germline gives CDR1 SGHKS, CDR2 YYEKEE (reference sequence). V lost 6 bases and J lost 2, with 11 bases in between. The CDR3 protein is CASTPGSQETQYF. As DNA, the CDR3 is TGTGCCAGCACCCCGGGCAGTCAAGAGACCCAGTACTTC. Supplemented by reference TRBV5-5 and TRBJ2-5, the full variable domain reads DAGVTQSPTHLIKTRGQQVTLRCSPISGHKSVSWYQQVLGQGPQFIFQYYEKEERGRGNFPDRFSARQFPNYSSELNVNALLLGDSALYLCASTPGSQETQYFGPGTRLLVL.

The J gene is TRBJ2-3, the V gene TRBV29-1; 7 bases map to TRBD1. The CDR3 covers 12 residues. V gave up 6 bases and J gave up 8 bases; unmatched junction bases: 8. The V gene's germline CDR1 is SQVTM and CDR2 ANQGSEA. CDR3 bases: TGCAGCGTGAATCCTCCAGGGGGTACGCAGTATTTT. Its protein product is CSVNPPGGTQYF.

This clonotype was observed many times. This chain links TRBV5-8 with TRBJ1-4, with D maybe TRBD1 (5 bases). The CDR3 is 11 residues long. CDR1 and CDR2 from the germline V gene are SGHTS and YDEGEE. The V and J ends lost 2 bases and 17 bases respectively, with 13 bases between them. CDR3 coding DNA: TGTGCCAGCAGCTTCGCGGGGGGTGGTTTTTTT. Protein product: CASSFAGGGFF.

Comment on this clonotype: A read error may be the cause here, since a much bigger clone is one base away. Because the CDR3 is missing its conserved closing phenylalanine or tryptophan, this is likely a read error. The V gene is TRBV3-1, the J gene TRBJ1-2; the D gene is possibly TRBD1 (6 bases). The CDR3 is 14 amino acids. In germline, CDR1 is LGHDT, CDR2 YNNKEL (reference sequence). V was trimmed by 0 bases and J by 2 bases, leaving 7 bases between them. The CDR3 loop is CASSQDRGNYGYTL. In DNA form, the CDR3 reads TGTGCCAGCAGCCAAGACAGGGGAAACTATGGCTACACCCTC.

This clonotype was seen many times. The chain recombines TRBV7-3 with TRBJ2-7, with 9 positions matching TRBD2. J lost 2 bases, V lost 1 base, and 15 bases had no gene match. The CDR3 sequence is 19 residues long. Germline V gene sequence: CDR1 SGHTA, CDR2 FQGTGA. This CDR3 is CASSLIWGTAGGPTYEQYF. The DNA of the CDR3 is TGTGCCAGCAGCTTAATTTGGGGAACGGCGGGAGGGCCCACCTACGAGCAGTACTTC.

The chain couples TRBV5-6 to TRBJ1-2; D ambiguous. CDR3 size: 14 residues. V was cut by 4 bases and J by 3 bases, with 13 bases left in between. Per germline, CDR1 SGHDT and CDR2 YYEEEE. As DNA, the CDR3 is TGTGCCAGCAGCCCCGCTCGAGAAGACTATGGCTACACCTTC. As protein: CASSPAREDYGYTF.

J is TRBJ1-1 and V is TRBV20-1; D is undetermined. V was clipped by 5 bases and J by 4 bases, with 11 bases between them. Germline values: CDR1 DFQATT, CDR2 SNEGSKA (reference sequence). The length of the CDR3 is 12 residues. The CDR3 loop reads CSALKGATEAFF. The CDR3 DNA reads TGCAGTGCTTTGAAGGGCGCCACTGAAGCTTTCTTT.

This sequence joins TRBV18 and TRBJ2-1; D is ambiguous. The CDR3 runs to 14 residues. Trimming left V 0 bases short and J 7 bases short, with 10 bases between. Germline CDR1 reads KGHSH; CDR2 reads LQKENI. The CDR3 sequence: CASSPPGRVNEQFF. As DNA, the CDR3 is TGTGCCAGCTCACCACCGGGTAGGGTTAATGAGCAGTTCTTC.

The genes are TRBV19 and TRBJ2-7, with D perhaps matching TRBD1 (5 bases). The V end was cut by 5 bases, the J end by 2 bases, with 13 bases between. Germline CDR1 reads LNHDA; CDR2 reads SQIVND (reference sequence). The CDR3 runs 14 residues. For the CDR3, the DNA is TGTGCCAGTAGTCCCCAGGGTGATACCTACGAGCAGTACTTC. It is translated as CASSPQGDTYEQYF.

This clonotype was counted ten times or more. The genes are TRBV19 and TRBJ1-4; D is possibly TRBD1 (5 bases). CDR1 is LNHDA and CDR2 is SQIVND in the germline V gene (reference sequence). The germline V and J ends were trimmed by 5 bases and 4 bases, with 14 bases remaining between them. CDR3 length equals 15 residues. In DNA, the CDR3 is TGTGCCAGTAGTGACGCGGGACGCCGTAATGAAAAACTGTTTTTT. It translates to CASSDAGRRNEKLFF.

This clonotype was detected many times. The junction departs from germline at one end; a sequencing error may be responsible. V usage is TRBV7-7 and J usage is TRBJ2-5; the D is unclear. This CDR3 has 16 residues. Germline CDR1 SSHAT, CDR2 FNYEAQ (reference sequence). CDR3: CASSLGEARIQETQYF. The CDR3 region has the DNA TGTGCTAGCAGCTTAGGTGAAGCACGGATACAAGAGACCCAGTACTTC.

The genes are TRBV2 and TRBJ2-1; TRBD2 agrees at 8 bases. J lost 5 bases, V lost 6 bases, and 9 bases had no gene match. The length of the CDR3 is 15 residues. Germline V CDR1 and CDR2: SNHLY, FYNNEI. The CDR3 protein is CASRVLRGGNNEQFF. The CDR3 DNA reads as TGTGCCAGCAGGGTCCTGCGCGGGGGGAACAATGAGCAGTTCTTC.

This clonotype was counted many times. This chain connects TRBV19 to TRBJ1-2; 7 positions agree with TRBD1. V gave up 5 bases and J gave up 1 base; unmatched junction bases: 1. The CDR3 runs 13 residues. The germline gives CDR1 LNHDA, CDR2 SQIVND (reference sequence). In DNA form, the CDR3 reads TGTGCCAGTAGTCGGACAGGTAACTATGGCTACACCTTC. This gives the protein CASSRTGNYGYTF.

The V and J genes are TRBV19 and TRBJ2-7; D is uncertain. V lost 0 bases and J 6 bases, leaving 9 bases between the germline ends. CDR1 is LNHDA and CDR2 is SQIVND in the germline V gene (reference sequence). This CDR3 has 13 amino acids. Written as DNA, the CDR3 is TGTGCCAGTAGTATAGATCCGAAGGGCGAGCAGTACTTC. Protein sequence: CASSIDPKGEQYF.

The table lists this clonotype with many counts. The V and J genes are TRBV5-4 and TRBJ1-4, with D maybe TRBD1 (6 bases). The CDR3 covers 14 residues. Germline values: CDR1 SGHNT, CDR2 YYREEE (reference sequence). Between the trimmed V and J ends, which lost 2 bases and 3 bases, there was a span of 8 bases. CDR3: CASSFTGPNEKLFF. The CDR3 DNA reads TGTGCCAGCAGCTTTACAGGGCCTAATGAAAAACTGTTTTTT.

This clonotype was found many times. V usage is TRBV5-4 and J usage is TRBJ1-1; D call uncertain. Germline V CDR1 and CDR2: SGHNT, YYREEE (reference sequence). The CDR3 is 12 residues long. V was pared by 1 base and J by 7 bases, with 8 bases between. As DNA, the CDR3 is TGTGCCAGCAGCTTGCCGTCAGTTGAAGCTTTCTTT. Translating gives CASSLPSVEAFF. Based on the CDR3 plus reference TRBV5-4 and TRBJ1-1, the full variable domain is ETGVTQSPTHLIKTRGQQVTLRCSSQSGHNTVSWYQQALGQGPQFIFQYYREEENGRGNFPPRFSGLQFPNYSSELNVNALELDDSALYLCASSLPSVEAFFGQGTRLTVV.

The sample holds a few counts of this clonotype. The chain has TRBV2 and TRBJ1-5; no clear D. Trimming removed 6 bases from V and 5 bases from J, with 11 bases in between. Germline V gives CDR1 SNHLY, CDR2 FYNNEI. CDR3 length equals 13 residues. In DNA, the CDR3 is TGTGCCAGCAGCGCGACCATCGATCAGCCCCAGCATTTT. This translates into CASSATIDQPQHF. Full variable domain (remainder filled in from reference TRBV2 and TRBJ1-5): EPEVTQTPSHQVTQMGQEVILRCVPISNHLYFYWYRQILGQKVEFLVSFYNNEISEKSEIFDDQFSVERPDGSNFTLKIRSTKLEDSAMYFCASSATIDQPQHFGDGTRLSIL.